The TCR beta chain described here comes from a study of blood T cell repertoires in COVID-19 (dated by TCRdb to 2018 to 2020). Broadly, across the study: Collaborator samples came from the United States, Italy and Spain and covered acute and convalescent phases of COVID-19. The repertoires were made available in a free public database intended to serve as a resource for research on the immune response to SARS-CoV-2. Where available, HLA class I and class II types were obtained from metadata supplied by the sample provider rather than from assay-based typing. The material from the prospective study consisted of cDNA or gDNA derived from T cells, B-cell-depleted T cells, or PBMCs. The dataset comprised deeply sampled blood TCRbeta repertoires from subjects exposed to, actively infected with, or recovered from COVID-19. Samples were obtained from the ongoing ImmuneRACE study (first 160 participants) and from over 1,000 subjects provided by 6 global collaborators. The sample metadata nearly always contained a de-identified subject ID, COVID-19 status, age in years and sex. What the authors observed across the whole study: How much clinical and demographic metadata was included differed by source and by participant, and the metadata was provided uncurated.

Samples from volunteer blood donors who had recovered from COVID-19 were contributed by a second Seattle source. Each collaborating institution followed its own protocols to collect whole blood in K2EDTA tubes. For TCRbeta analysis, collaborator samples were shipped as frozen whole blood, as isolated PBMCs, or as DNA extracted from either sample type. With respect to this clone: Its binding antigen is unknown. There are no base qualities to consult, and no much larger clone falls within one base.

CDR1 MDHEN and CDR2 SYDVKM were looked up in the germline V gene. Including the terminal cysteine and phenylalanine, the CDR3 comprises 14 residues. Only the CDR3 portion is preserved as DNA: 42 bases, with reading frame beginning at the first base. At the junction V is shortened by 4 bases and J by 4 bases; bases outside the gene matches: 6. TCRbeta CDR3 regions were amplified from genomic DNA by means of the immunoSEQ Assay, a bias-controlled multiplex PCR. As for the original processing: The number of nucleated cells in each sample was estimated by amplification of reference gene primers within the assay. To quantify the absolute abundance of each unique TCRbeta CDR3 rearrangement, sequence reads were collapsed and filtered. For each sample, productive Simpson clonality was calculated as the square root of Simpson's diversity index across productive rearrangements. TCRdb provides this immuneACCESS table in a form limited to in-frame rearrangements. Some clones are lacking; in checked studies, under half of them reflect an unresolved V gene, and why the rest are absent is not known. The V and J calls and clone size come from that table; D and trimming were worked out from the DNA. The sample profile shows around 260,000 clones; roughly four fifths of them were found once. The ten largest clonotypes hold 9.4% of the sample.

Sequenced sample: peripheral blood. This receptor was obtained from a woman aged 50 to 60 who had recovered from COVID-19. Recombination connected TRBV28 to TRBJ2-5; 7 bases in the junction line up with TRBD2. CDR3 protein: CASSSGGSAETQYF. Read as DNA, the sequence is TGTGCCAGCAGTTCGGGGGGATCCGCAGAGACCCAGTACTTC.